This TCR beta chain was retrieved from a study of cytomegalovirus exposure and HLA in healthy donors. Trimming took off 2 bases at V and 0 bases at J, with 12 bases between the two ends. The V gene's germline CDR1 is MNHNS and CDR2 SASEGT. This CDR3 comprises 16 residues. PCR involved 60 Vbeta and 13 Jbeta primers. Using immunoSEQ multiplex PCR, the repertoire was profiled, and TCRdb retains in-frame clones only, with some absent. The repertoire has about 100,000 clones, about four fifths of them found once; the top ten carry under 5.5%. Whole-study findings and limits: A classifier reportedly called cytomegalovirus status with high sensitivity and specificity.

Remarks on this clone: Its target is unknown.

This sequence joins TRBV6-1 and TRBJ2-3; D ambiguous. The TCR originated in a woman in her 70s in good health and CMV-seropositive. The source material was PBMCs. The CDR3 sequence is CASSEQVSHSTDTQYF. The CDR3 DNA is TGTGCCAGCAGTGAACAGGTTTCCCATAGCACAGATACGCAGTATTTT.